This record looks at one T cell receptor beta chain sequence and its context. Its antigen is unknown. V lost 1 base and J lost 5; bases outside the gene matches: 7. The CDR3 is 16 residues long. CDR1 and CDR2 (germline): LGHNA, YSLEER. Extracted RNA was reverse transcribed into cDNA, the sequencing template. Assay: immunoSEQ multiplex PCR; the TCRdb copy retains only in-frame clones and omits some. The data show over 95,000 clones, with about 64% seen just once and roughly a sixth held by the top ten. This sample was taken from a study of CD8+ T cells in alopecia areata. Treatment here: oral pan-JAK inhibitor, 5-10 mg twice daily. General study points: Tofacitinib did not eliminate many expanded lesional clones from scalp or blood.

The V call is TRBV4-3, the J call TRBJ2-5; 10 bases agree with TRBD1. The clonotype comes from a human donor with alopecia areata. The material sequenced was CD8+ T cells sorted from blood, taken at week 4, from a patient treated with tofacitinib. CDR3 region: CASSQGRDRGGETQYF. DNA for the CDR3: TGCGCCAGCAGCCAAGGCCGGGACAGGGGTGGGGAGACCCAGTACTTC.